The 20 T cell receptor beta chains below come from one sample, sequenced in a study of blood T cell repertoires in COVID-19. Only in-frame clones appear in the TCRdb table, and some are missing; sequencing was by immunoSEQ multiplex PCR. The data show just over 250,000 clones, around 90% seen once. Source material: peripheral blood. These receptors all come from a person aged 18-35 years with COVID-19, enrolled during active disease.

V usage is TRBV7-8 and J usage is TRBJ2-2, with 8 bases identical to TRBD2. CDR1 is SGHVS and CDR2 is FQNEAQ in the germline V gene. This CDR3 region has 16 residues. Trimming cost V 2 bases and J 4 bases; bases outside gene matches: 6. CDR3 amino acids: CASSLLRTSITGELFF. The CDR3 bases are TGTGCCAGCAGCTTATTGCGGACTAGCATCACCGGGGAGCTGTTTTTT.

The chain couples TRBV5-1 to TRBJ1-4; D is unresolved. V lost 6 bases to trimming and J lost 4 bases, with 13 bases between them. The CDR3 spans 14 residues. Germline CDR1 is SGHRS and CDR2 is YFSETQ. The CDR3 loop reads CASTPFEGNEKLFF. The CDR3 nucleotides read TGCGCCAGCACCCCCTTCGAGGGTAATGAAAAACTGTTTTTT.

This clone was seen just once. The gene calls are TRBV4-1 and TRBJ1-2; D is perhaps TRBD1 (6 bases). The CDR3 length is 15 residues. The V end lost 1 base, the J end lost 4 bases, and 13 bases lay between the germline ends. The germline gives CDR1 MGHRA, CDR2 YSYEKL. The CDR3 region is CASSQGPGTSYGYTF. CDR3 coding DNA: TGCGCCAGCAGCCAAGGGCCCGGGACAAGCTATGGCTACACCTTC.

The chain's CDR3 is CATSDSKWTSGLYNEQFF. The CDR3 DNA follows: TGTGCCACCAGTGATTCTAAATGGACTAGCGGGTTATACAATGAGCAGTTCTTC. The genes are TRBV24-1 and TRBJ2-1; the match to TRBD2 covers 11 bases. V lost 2 bases, J lost 4 bases, and 9 bases stayed unmatched. The CDR3 contains 18 residues. CDR1 and CDR2 (germline): KGHDR, SFDVKD.

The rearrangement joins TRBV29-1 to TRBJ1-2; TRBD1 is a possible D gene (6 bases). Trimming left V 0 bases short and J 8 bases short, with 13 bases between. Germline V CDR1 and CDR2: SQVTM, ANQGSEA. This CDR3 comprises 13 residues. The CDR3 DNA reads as TGCAGCGTTGAAGATCAGGGGCCTCAAGGCTACACCTTC. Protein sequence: CSVEDQGPQGYTF.

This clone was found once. The CDR3 protein is CASSAPGQPRGNQPQHF. CDR3 sequence (DNA): TGTGCCAGCAGCGCCCCGGGACAGCCGAGGGGCAATCAGCCCCAGCATTTT. The chain joins TRBV2 to TRBJ1-5; the match to TRBD1 covers 7 bases. Germline V gene data show CDR1 as SNHLY and CDR2 as FYNNEI. Trimming at V came to 6 bases and at J to 2 bases, leaving 13 bases not matched to a gene. The CDR3 is 17 residues long.

CDR3 in DNA: TGCAGCGTCGCAAGCACCGGGACAGGGTCCCAAGAGACCCAGTACTTC. Protein: CSVASTGTGSQETQYF. The chain joins TRBV29-1 to TRBJ2-5, with TRBD1 matching over 9 bases. The germline V gene encodes CDR1 SQVTM and CDR2 ANQGSEA. The CDR3 is 16 amino acids. Germline trimming cut 6 bases from V and 1 base from J; bases unmatched to any gene: 12.

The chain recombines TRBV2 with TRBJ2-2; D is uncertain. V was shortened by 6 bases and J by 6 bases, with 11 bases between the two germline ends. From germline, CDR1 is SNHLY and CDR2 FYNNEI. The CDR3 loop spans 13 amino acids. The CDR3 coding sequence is TGTGCCAGCAGAGTGAGCTCCCCCGGGGAGCTGTTTTTT. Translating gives CASRVSSPGELFF.

The CDR3 DNA sequence: TGTGCCAGCAGTCCAACCAGCTCGGGACTAGCGGGATTATACAATGAGCAGTTCTTC. Its translation is CASSPTSSGLAGLYNEQFF. The chain carries TRBV6-2 or TRBV6-3 and TRBJ2-1; 13 nucleotides agree with TRBD2. Germline CDR1 is MNHEY and CDR2 is SVGEGT. The CDR3 extends over 19 amino acids. V shed 5 bases, J shed 4 bases, and the junction held 14 bases outside the gene matches.

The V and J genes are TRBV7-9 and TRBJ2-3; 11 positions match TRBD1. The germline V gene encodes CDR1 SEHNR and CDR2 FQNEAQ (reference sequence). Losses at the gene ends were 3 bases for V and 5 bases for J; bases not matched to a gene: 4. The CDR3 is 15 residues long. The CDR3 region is CASSFGQGAGDTQYF. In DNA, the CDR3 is TGTGCCAGCAGCTTTGGACAGGGGGCTGGAGATACGCAGTATTTT.

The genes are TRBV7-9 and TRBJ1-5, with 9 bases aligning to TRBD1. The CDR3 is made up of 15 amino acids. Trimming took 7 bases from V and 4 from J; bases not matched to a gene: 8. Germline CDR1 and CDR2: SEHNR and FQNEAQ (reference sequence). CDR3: CASTSGTGRNQPQHF. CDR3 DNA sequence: TGTGCCAGCACCTCCGGGACAGGGAGGAATCAGCCCCAGCATTTT.

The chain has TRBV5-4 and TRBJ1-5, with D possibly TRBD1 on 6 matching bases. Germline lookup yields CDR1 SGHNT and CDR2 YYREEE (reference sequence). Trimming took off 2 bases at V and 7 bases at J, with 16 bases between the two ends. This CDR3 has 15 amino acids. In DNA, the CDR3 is TGTGCCAGCAGCTTAGGTCCAGGGGACGAGCAGCCCCAGCATTTT. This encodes CASSLGPGDEQPQHF.

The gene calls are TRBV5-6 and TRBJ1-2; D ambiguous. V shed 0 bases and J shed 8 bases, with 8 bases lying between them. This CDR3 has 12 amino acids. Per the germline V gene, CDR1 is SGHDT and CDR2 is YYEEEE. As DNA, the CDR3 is TGTGCCAGCAGCTTGGGTGGACTCGGCTACACCTTC. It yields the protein CASSLGGLGYTF.

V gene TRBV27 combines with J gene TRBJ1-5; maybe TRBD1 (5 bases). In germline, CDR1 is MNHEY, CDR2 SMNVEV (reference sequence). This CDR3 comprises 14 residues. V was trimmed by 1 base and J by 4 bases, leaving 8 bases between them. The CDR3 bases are TGTGCCAGCAGTTTATACCCAGGGAATCAGCCCCAGCATTTT. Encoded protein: CASSLYPGNQPQHF.

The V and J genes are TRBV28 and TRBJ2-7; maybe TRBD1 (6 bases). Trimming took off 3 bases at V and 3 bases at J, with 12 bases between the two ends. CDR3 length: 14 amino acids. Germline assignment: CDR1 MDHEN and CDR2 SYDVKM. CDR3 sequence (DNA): TGTGCCAGCAGTTTGTGGTCAGGGGACTACGAGCAGTACTTC. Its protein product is CASSLWSGDYEQYF.

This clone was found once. The CDR3 here is CASSEWGGSSYEQYF. The DNA for the CDR3 is TGTGCCAGCAGTGAATGGGGGGGGAGCTCCTACGAGCAGTACTTC. The chain is built from TRBV25-1 and TRBJ2-7; 7 positions match TRBD2. V trimming: 1 base; J trimming: 0 bases; junction bases outside the gene matches: 3. Germline assignment: CDR1 MGHDK and CDR2 SYGVNS. CDR3 size: 15 residues.

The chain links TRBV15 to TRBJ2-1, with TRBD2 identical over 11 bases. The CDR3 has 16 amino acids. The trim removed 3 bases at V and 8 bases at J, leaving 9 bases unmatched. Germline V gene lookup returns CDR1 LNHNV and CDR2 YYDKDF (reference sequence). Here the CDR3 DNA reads TGTGCCACCAGCAGCACTAGCGGGAGTGGTTCCGATGAGCAGTTCTTC. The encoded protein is CATSSTSGSGSDEQFF.

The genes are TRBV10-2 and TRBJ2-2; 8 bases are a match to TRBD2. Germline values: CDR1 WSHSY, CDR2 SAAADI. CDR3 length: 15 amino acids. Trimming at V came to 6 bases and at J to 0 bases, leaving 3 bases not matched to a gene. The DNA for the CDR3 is TGCGCCAGCAGGATGACTAGCGCGAACACCGGGGAGCTGTTTTTT. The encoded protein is CASRMTSANTGELFF.

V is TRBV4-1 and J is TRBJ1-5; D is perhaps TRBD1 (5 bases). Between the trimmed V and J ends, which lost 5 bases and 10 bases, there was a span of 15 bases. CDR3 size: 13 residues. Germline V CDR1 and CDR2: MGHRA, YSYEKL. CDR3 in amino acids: CASSRDQGLPQHF. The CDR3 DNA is TGCGCCAGCAGCAGAGACCAGGGACTTCCCCAGCATTTT.

The CDR3 DNA is TGTGCCAGCAGCTTAGGGACTAGCGGGAGGGGACGGCAAGAGACCCAGTACTTC. It translates to CASSLGTSGRGRQETQYF. The chain uses TRBV11-2 and TRBJ2-5; 15 bases are a match to TRBD2. Germline CDR1 reads SGHAT; CDR2 reads FQNNGV. Trimming removed 1 base from V and 2 bases from J; junction bases left unmatched: 5. The CDR3 sequence is 18 residues long.